One and the same sample provided the 3 T cell receptor beta chains below, sequenced in a study of shared clonotypes between healthy human individuals. Libraries were prepared by immunoSEQ multiplex PCR; TCRdb keeps only in-frame clonotypes and omits some of them. In the table there are about 2.4 million clones, 93% of which are singletons. The sample was naive CD4+ T cells from PBMCs. The sample's subset: CD45RA+ positively selected. The source of these receptors is a man aged 18 to 29 in good health. Some clones in this sample may be carry-over from other donors' samples.

The rearrangement joins TRBV5-1 to TRBJ1-2; D is ambiguous. Trimming removed 4 bases from V and 3 bases from J, with 19 bases in between. This CDR3 contains 16 residues. CDR1 and CDR2 from the germline V gene are SGHRS and YFSETQ. The CDR3 here is CASSLTGRGGDYGYTF. As DNA, the CDR3 is TGCGCCAGCAGCCTTACCGGGCGGGGTGGGGACTATGGCTACACCTTC.

This rearrangement joins TRBV2 to TRBJ2-5, with 7 positions matching TRBD1. After removal of 4 bases from V and 2 bases from J, the junction contained 4 bases not matched to a gene. The length of the CDR3 is 14 residues. Germline lookup yields CDR1 SNHLY and CDR2 FYNNEI. CDR3 in amino acids: CASSGSRGQETQYF. The DNA of the CDR3 is TGTGCCAGCAGTGGATCCAGGGGGCAAGAGACCCAGTACTTC.

This chain uses TRBV28 with TRBJ2-6; D gene ambiguous. The CDR3 sequence is 16 residues long. Deletions cut 5 bases from V and 4 bases from J, with 15 bases between. Germline V gene data show CDR1 as MDHEN and CDR2 as SYDVKM. In DNA, the CDR3 is TGTGCCAGCAGTCCTAGGATGGCTCTGGGGGCCAACGTCCTGACTTTC. It encodes CASSPRMALGANVLTF.